The 23 T cell receptor beta chains below were found in one sample sequenced in a study of T cell responses to AZD1222 COVID-19 vaccine. Assay: immunoSEQ multiplex PCR; the TCRdb copy retains only in-frame clones and omits some. The profile shows about 140,000 clones, about 93% of them singletons. Material: peripheral blood, obtained 28 days after the second AZD1222 dose. Receptors were obtained from an adult who received the AZD1222 COVID-19 vaccine.

This clone was seen a handful of times. The chain is built from TRBV4-1 and TRBJ1-4; 9 nucleotides line up with TRBD1. Germline V gene sequence: CDR1 MGHRA, CDR2 YSYEKL. V was pared by 5 bases and J by 8 bases, with 6 bases of the junction left unmatched. CDR3 length: 14 amino acids. The CDR3 DNA reads as TGCGCCAGCAGCTCCGGGACAGGGCCCGAAAAACTGTTTTTT. Translating it yields CASSSGTGPEKLFF.

This clone has just one count. V is TRBV19 and J is TRBJ2-5; TRBD1 aligns across 7 bases. V trimming: 5 bases; J trimming: 6 bases; junction bases outside the gene matches: 12. Germline loops: CDR1 LNHDA, CDR2 SQIVND (reference sequence). The CDR3 consists of 15 residues. The CDR3: CASSPSWTGQKTQYF. CDR3 coding DNA: TGTGCCAGTAGTCCCTCTTGGACAGGACAAAAGACCCAGTACTTC.

The J gene is TRBJ2-6, the V gene TRBV5-1; D not certain. The CDR3 is made up of 14 amino acids. Germline CDR1 and CDR2: SGHRS and YFSETQ. V shed 0 bases and J shed 4 bases, with 5 bases lying between them. CDR3 in amino acids: CASSLVQGANVLTF. The CDR3 DNA reads as TGCGCCAGCAGCTTGGTCCAGGGGGCCAACGTCCTGACTTTC.

The chain employs TRBV2 and TRBJ1-1; 7 bases agree with TRBD1. The J segment lost 5 bases and the V segment lost 6 bases, leaving 3 bases of the junction unmatched. The germline CDR1 and CDR2 sequences are SNHLY and FYNNEI. CDR3 size: 12 residues. The CDR3 spells CASSATGTEAFF. The CDR3 nucleotides are TGTGCCAGCAGCGCGACAGGGACTGAAGCTTTCTTT.

The rearrangement uses TRBV11-3 and TRBJ1-5; D not resolved. Germline loops: CDR1 SGHNT, CDR2 YENEEA. V was trimmed by 0 bases and J by 7 bases, leaving 7 bases between them. The CDR3 runs 13 residues. CDR3 in DNA: TGTGCCAGCAGCTTAGAAGGAAGCCAGCCCCAGCATTTT. Its translation is CASSLEGSQPQHF.

The V call is TRBV11-3, the J call TRBJ2-2, with 9 positions matching TRBD1. Trimming at V came to 7 bases and at J to 3 bases, leaving 15 bases not matched to a gene. Germline loops: CDR1 SGHNT, CDR2 YENEEA. The CDR3 is 18 residues long. The DNA for the CDR3 is TGTGCCAGCACCAGACCGGACAGGGGTTTCCCAGACACCGGGGAGCTGTTTTTT. Translation gives CASTRPDRGFPDTGELFF.

The table lists this clone with a count of one. The rearrangement uses TRBV10-3 and TRBJ2-2, with D maybe TRBD2 (6 bases). Deletions cut 5 bases from V and 1 base from J, with 11 bases between. This CDR3 is 15 amino acids long. Germline V gene sequence: CDR1 ENHRY, CDR2 SYGVKD. The CDR3 DNA reads as TGTGCCATCAGTAAACTAGCCGAGAACACCGGGGAGCTGTTTTTT. This codes for CAISKLAENTGELFF.

The chain links TRBV6-5 to TRBJ1-2; 9 nucleotides line up with TRBD1. V gave up 9 bases and J gave up 8 bases; unmatched junction bases: 7. CDR3 length: 12 residues. CDR1 MNHEY and CDR2 SVGAGI come from the germline V gene. The CDR3 spells CASKTGGWGYTF. Written as DNA, the CDR3 is TGTGCCAGTAAAACAGGGGGCTGGGGCTACACCTTC.

This chain joins TRBV2 and TRBJ2-6; perhaps TRBD2 as D (6 bases). The CDR3 covers 15 residues. Germline values: CDR1 SNHLY, CDR2 FYNNEI. V was cut by 1 base and J by 3 bases, with 7 bases left in between. In DNA form, the CDR3 reads TGTGCCAGCAGTGAAGGGGGAGGTGGGGCCAACGTCCTGACTTTC. Protein product: CASSEGGGGANVLTF.

The V and J genes are TRBV7-2 and TRBJ2-1; weak D call: TRBD1 (6 bases). Trimming left V 2 bases short and J 7 bases short, with 12 bases between. CDR3 size: 14 residues. CDR1 is SGHTA and CDR2 is FQGNSA in the germline V gene. The CDR3 region has the DNA TGTGCCAGCAGCTTATTGCAGGGGTGGAATGAGCAGTTCTTC. Translated: CASSLLQGWNEQFF. Full variable domain (remainder filled in from reference TRBV7-2 and TRBJ2-1): GAGVSQSPSNKVTEKGKDVELRCDPISGHTALYWYRQSLGQGLEFLIYFQGNSAPDKSGLPSDRFSAERTGGSVSTLTIQRTQQEDSAVYLCASSLLQGWNEQFFGPGTRLTVL.

The rearrangement links TRBV7-9 to TRBJ2-1; perhaps TRBD2 as D (7 bases). V was shortened by 5 bases and J by 12 bases, with 29 bases between the two germline ends. The CDR3 loop spans 17 amino acids. Germline V gives CDR1 SEHNR, CDR2 FQNEAQ (reference sequence). CDR3 protein: CASSPLVQWEGVRRQFF. CDR3 bases: TGTGCCAGCAGCCCCTTGGTCCAATGGGAGGGGGTACGCCGGCAGTTCTTC.

This clone was observed a single time. Other DNA sequences in this specimen translate into the identical CDR3. The chain carries TRBV12-3 or TRBV12-4 and TRBJ1-3, with D uncertain. Trimming took off 5 bases at V and 0 bases at J, with 5 bases between the two ends. The CDR3 sequence is 13 residues long. CDR3 loop: CASSPSSGNTIYF. The CDR3 DNA is TGTGCCAGCAGTCCCAGCTCTGGAAACACCATATATTTT.

This clone has only one observation. The chain links TRBV7-9 to TRBJ2-3; D is unresolved. V was cut by 2 bases and J by 6 bases, with 15 bases left in between. Germline CDR1 is SEHNR and CDR2 is FQNEAQ (reference sequence). The CDR3 loop spans 15 amino acids. CDR3 nucleotides: TGTGCCAGCAGCTTACTAAACACGCACGAGGATACGCAGTATTTT. Translated: CASSLLNTHEDTQYF.

The chain combines TRBV3-1 (or the pseudogene TRBV3-2) with TRBJ1-4; 8 bases map to TRBD1. This CDR3 contains 15 residues. The junction had 7 bases not matched to a gene; V was cut back by 5 bases and J by 5 bases. Germline-derived CDR1 and CDR2 are LGHDT and YNNKEL (reference sequence). CDR3 DNA sequence: TGTGCCAGCAGCTCCGGTCGGACAGGGAATGAAAAACTGTTTTTT. It encodes CASSSGRTGNEKLFF.

V is TRBV18 and J is TRBJ1-2; D is unresolved. CDR1 is KGHSH and CDR2 is LQKENI in the germline V gene. Trimming stripped 3 bases from V and 5 bases from J, with 16 bases between. The CDR3 consists of 15 residues. The DNA of the CDR3 is TGTGCCAGCTCACCCCCGGCGTCAGAGGGATATGGCTACACCTTC. Its translation is CASSPPASEGYGYTF.

The rearrangement joins TRBV20-1 to TRBJ2-7; D may be TRBD1 (5 bases). Germline CDR1 and CDR2: DFQATT and SNEGSKA (reference sequence). The CDR3 contains 14 residues. V dropped 3 bases and J dropped 5 bases, with 17 bases sitting between them. CDR3 amino acids: CSASRPAGLHEQYF. The CDR3 bases are TGCAGTGCTAGTAGGCCGGCAGGGCTCCACGAGCAGTACTTC.

The sample holds one count of this clone. This chain connects TRBV3-1 (or the pseudogene TRBV3-2) to TRBJ2-1; tentatively, D is TRBD1 (6 bases). The CDR3 length is 15 residues. Germline-derived CDR1 and CDR2 are LGHDT and YNNKEL (reference sequence). V gave up 1 base and J gave up 5 bases, with 12 bases separating them. CDR3 DNA: TGTGCCAGCAGCCAAGGCCAGGGGTTCCACAATGAGCAGTTCTTC. Protein: CASSQGQGFHNEQFF.

V is TRBV7-2 and J is TRBJ1-2, with D unclear. Germline V lookup: CDR1 SGHTA, CDR2 FQGNSA. V lost 1 base, J lost 4 bases, and 10 bases lay in between. The CDR3 spans 14 residues. CDR3 DNA: TGTGCCAGCAGCTTAGAGCCACGGACCTATGGCTACACCTTC. It encodes CASSLEPRTYGYTF.

This chain uses TRBV13 with TRBJ1-2; 7 nucleotides match TRBD1. J lost 4 bases, V lost 3 bases, and 14 bases had no gene match. The germline gives CDR1 PRHDT, CDR2 FYEKMQ (reference sequence). The CDR3 is 17 residues long. In nucleotides, the CDR3 is TGTGCCAGCAGCTTTTTGGGTAGCGCCAGGGGGTTCTATGGCTACACCTTC. It encodes CASSFLGSARGFYGYTF. The full variable domain, rest sourced from reference TRBV13 and TRBJ1-2, is AAGVIQSPRHLIKEKRETATLKCYPIPRHDTVYWYQQGPGQDPQFLISFYEKMQSDKGSIPDRFSAQQFSDYHSELNMSSLELGDSALYFCASSFLGSARGFYGYTFGSGTRLTVV.

The chain has TRBV10-3 and TRBJ1-1, with a tentative D call TRBD1 (6 bases). Germline CDR1 ENHRY, CDR2 SYGVKD. The CDR3 spans 14 residues. Trimming left V 3 bases short and J 1 base short, with 9 bases between. The CDR3 region is CAISEGGTNTEAFF. CDR3 sequence (DNA): TGTGCCATCAGTGAAGGGGGTACGAACACTGAAGCTTTCTTT.

The CDR3 loop reads CASSPSGAITPGYTF. Written as DNA, the CDR3 is TGTGCCAGCAGCCCTTCGGGCGCGATAACGCCTGGCTACACCTTC. This sequence joins TRBV5-4 and TRBJ1-2; D gene ambiguous. V was pared by 4 bases and J by 7 bases, with 20 bases between. Germline V CDR1 and CDR2: SGHNT, YYREEE (reference sequence). The CDR3 has 15 amino acids.

The V call is TRBV5-1, the J call TRBJ2-2, with a tentative D call TRBD1 (6 bases). The CDR3 has 15 residues. CDR1 and CDR2 from the germline V gene are SGHRS and YFSETQ. Trimming cost V 1 base and J 5 bases, with 12 bases left between them. CDR3 nucleotide sequence: TGCGCCAGCAGCTTGAGGTCAGGGGAAACCGGGGAGCTGTTTTTT. It is translated as CASSLRSGETGELFF.

The rearrangement uses TRBV4-1 and TRBJ1-2, with 7 bases that match TRBD1. Germline values: CDR1 MGHRA, CDR2 YSYEKL. The V segment lost 0 bases and the J segment 5 bases; nucleotides outside the gene matches: 9. CDR3 length: 16 residues. The DNA for the CDR3 is TGCGCCAGCAGCCAAGATATGGAGGGGGCCAGGTATGGCTACACCTTC. Protein sequence: CASSQDMEGARYGYTF.